Listed here are 7 T cell receptor beta chains from one sample, sequenced in a study of shared clonotypes between healthy human individuals (dated by TCRdb to the early 2020s). The library was made by the immunoSEQ multiplex PCR assay. The table was pulled from immuneACCESS by TCRdb, which kept in-frame rearrangements only. Such tables lose some clones; where checked, under half of the loss comes from unresolved V genes, and the rest has no known cause. The sample table holds 1.4 million to 1.5 million clones, of which about 96% were seen once. 0.95% to 1.5% of the sample belongs to the ten largest clones. Sequencing used naive CD4+ T cells sorted from blood. According to the study, the label for this sample's cell subset or site signals: CD45RA+ positively selected. The receptors stem from a man aged 25-40 years in good health.

V gene TRBV7-2 combines with J gene TRBJ1-5; 8 bases fit TRBD1. The germline CDR1 and CDR2 sequences are SGHTA and FQGNSA. The CDR3 has 13 amino acids. J lost 13 bases, V lost 0 bases, and 5 bases had no gene match. CDR3 residues: CASSLAAQGDQHF. The CDR3 DNA is TGTGCCAGCAGCTTAGCTGCACAGGGGGATCAGCATTTT.

The chain joins TRBV5-1 to TRBJ1-4, with D unresolved. Deletions cut 3 bases from V and 0 bases from J, with 18 bases between. CDR1 is SGHRS, CDR2 YFSETQ, per germline. The CDR3 extends over 18 amino acids. The CDR3 region is CASSYGGQSRPTNEKLFF. The CDR3 region has the DNA TGCGCCAGCAGCTATGGAGGGCAGAGCCGCCCAACTAATGAAAAACTGTTTTTT.

The CDR3 spells CASSFDRTYEQYF. DNA for the CDR3: TGCGCCAGCAGCTTTGACAGGACCTACGAGCAGTACTTC. The chain carries TRBV5-1 and TRBJ2-7, with D possibly being TRBD1 (6 bases). The V and J ends lost 2 bases and 2 bases respectively, with 8 bases between them. The germline V gene has CDR1 SGHRS and CDR2 YFSETQ. The CDR3 loop spans 13 amino acids.

The V gene is TRBV7-2, the J gene TRBJ2-2; the match to TRBD2 covers 10 bases. The germline CDR1 and CDR2 sequences are SGHTA and FQGNSA. The CDR3 totals 19 residues. V lost 2 bases and J lost 3; bases outside the gene matches: 12. The CDR3 DNA sequence: TGTGCCAGCAGCTTAATCTTGGGTAGCGGGAGGTTGGACACCGGGGAGCTGTTTTTT. This gives the protein CASSLILGSGRLDTGELFF.

The chain employs TRBV6-5 and TRBJ2-5; D may be TRBD2 (6 bases). This CDR3 is built from 14 residues. In germline, CDR1 is MNHEY, CDR2 SVGAGI. Trimming cost V 6 bases and J 1 base, with 12 bases left between them. The CDR3 protein is CASRNLAPQETQYF. CDR3 DNA: TGTGCCAGCAGAAACCTAGCGCCCCAAGAGACCCAGTACTTC.

The genes are TRBV30 and TRBJ2-2; D uncertain. V was shortened by 3 bases and J by 1 base, with 18 bases between the two germline ends. The CDR3 spans 17 residues. Germline V gene sequence: CDR1 GTSNPN, CDR2 SVGIG (reference sequence). CDR3 residues: CAWSPGPIGWNTGELFF. Here the CDR3 DNA reads TGTGCCTGGAGCCCAGGACCGATTGGATGGAACACCGGGGAGCTGTTTTTT.

The chain employs TRBV15 and TRBJ2-1; D call uncertain. CDR3 length equals 11 residues. CDR1 is LNHNV, CDR2 YYDKDF, per germline (reference sequence). Deletions cut 4 bases from V and 9 bases from J, with 7 bases between. This chain's CDR3 is CATSTLSEQFF. The DNA of the CDR3 is TGTGCCACCAGCACTCTCTCTGAGCAGTTCTTC.